This TCR beta chain was identified during a study of T cells in Graves' hyperthyroidism and ophthalmopathy. The overall study: Sampling of peripheral blood happened at initial diagnosis, prior to any treatment.

Concerning this clonotype itself: The antigen is unknown.

These patients, aged 18 to 65, had recently diagnosed hyperthyroidism lasting under 2 months. Findings and limits, study-wide: The model predicted ophthalmopathy a median approximately 6.3 months before onset.

RNA transcripts were the template for amplifying TCR beta CDR3 regions. Researchers ran a first-round RT-PCR on the TCR CDR3 using the HTBI primer set. Via MiXCR, TCRdb re-called the multiplex PCR reads, giving one row per CDR3 protein. Seen here are around 300,000 distinct CDR3 sequences, around a quarter observed once, and the top ten hold roughly a quarter. V shed 3 bases, J shed 7 bases, and the junction held 8 bases outside the gene matches. CDR3 length: 14 amino acids. Germline V gene sequence: CDR1 LGHDT, CDR2 YNNKEL (reference sequence). The sample consisted of blood. The source of this sequence is a middle-aged man with Graves' hyperthyroidism that later progressed to Graves' ophthalmopathy. The V and J genes are TRBV3-1 and TRBJ1-1; TRBD1 matches 7 bases. The CDR3, as DNA: TGTGCCAGCAGCCAGACAGGGAGAGGAGGTGAAGCTTTCTTT. It yields the protein CASSQTGRGGEAFF.